This T cell receptor (beta chain) was retrieved from a study of technical replicates of blood from four donors. This CDR3 contains 16 residues. The junction had 14 bases not matched to a gene; V was cut back by 2 bases and J by 13 bases. Germline lookup yields CDR1 SGHDT and CDR2 YYEEEE. Sequencing was performed with immunoSEQ multiplex PCR; in TCRdb, only in-frame clones are kept and a portion is missing. The sample lists tens of thousands of clones, roughly 94% occurring once. Sample: T cells isolated from PBMCs. This sequence was found in a human donor in good health. This chain links TRBV5-6 with TRBJ2-1, with 11 bases identical to TRBD2. CDR3 residues: CASSLTRLAGYAAQFF. DNA of the CDR3: TGTGCCAGCAGCTTAACCCGACTAGCGGGATACGCCGCACAGTTCTTC.